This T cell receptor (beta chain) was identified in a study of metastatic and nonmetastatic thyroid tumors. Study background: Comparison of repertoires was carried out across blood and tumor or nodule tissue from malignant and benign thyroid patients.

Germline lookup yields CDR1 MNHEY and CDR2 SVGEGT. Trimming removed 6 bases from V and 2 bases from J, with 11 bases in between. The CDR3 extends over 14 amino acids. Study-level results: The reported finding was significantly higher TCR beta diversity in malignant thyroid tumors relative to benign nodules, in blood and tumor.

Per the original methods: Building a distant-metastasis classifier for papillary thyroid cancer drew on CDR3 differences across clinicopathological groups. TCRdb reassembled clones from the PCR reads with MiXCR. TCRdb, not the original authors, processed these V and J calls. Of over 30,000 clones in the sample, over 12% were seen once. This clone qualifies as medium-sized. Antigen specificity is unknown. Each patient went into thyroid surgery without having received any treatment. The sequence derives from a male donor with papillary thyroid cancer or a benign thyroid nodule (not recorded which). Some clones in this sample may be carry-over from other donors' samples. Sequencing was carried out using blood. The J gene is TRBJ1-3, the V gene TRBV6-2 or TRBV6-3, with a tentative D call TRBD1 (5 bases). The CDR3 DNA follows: TGTGCCAGCAGAGGGGCGTCCCCTGGAAACACCATATATTTT. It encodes CASRGASPGNTIYF.